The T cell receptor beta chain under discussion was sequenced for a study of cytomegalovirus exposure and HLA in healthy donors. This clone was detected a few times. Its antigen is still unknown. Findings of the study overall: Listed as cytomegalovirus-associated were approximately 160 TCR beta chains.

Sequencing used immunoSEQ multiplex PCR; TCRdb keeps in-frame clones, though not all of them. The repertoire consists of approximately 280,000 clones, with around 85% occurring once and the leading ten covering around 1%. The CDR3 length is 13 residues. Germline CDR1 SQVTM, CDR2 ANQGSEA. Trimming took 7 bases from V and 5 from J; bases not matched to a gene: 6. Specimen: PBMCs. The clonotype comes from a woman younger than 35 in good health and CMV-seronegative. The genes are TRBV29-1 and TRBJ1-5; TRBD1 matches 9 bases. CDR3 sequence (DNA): TGCAGCGCTATGGGACAGGGTGATCAGCCCCAGCATTTT. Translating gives CSAMGQGDQPQHF.